Listed below are T cell receptor beta chains from one sample, sequenced in a study of blood T cell repertoires in COVID-19. Clones were read by immunoSEQ multiplex PCR, and TCRdb kept only the in-frame ones, dropping some. The sample contains around 99,000 clones, over 70% of which appear only once. The source material was peripheral blood. These receptors were taken from a woman in her fifties or sixties with acute or convalescent COVID-19. Both conserved end residues are part of each CDR3. A D gene is named only where the DNA matches it firmly. Expanded clones are given a class, and other clones once, few, many or no size at all.

size	V	length	D	J	CDR3	DNA
.	TRBV19	13	TRBD1	TRBJ1-4	CASSGQVNEKLFF	TGTGCCAGTAGTGGACAGGTTAATGAAAAACTGTTTTTT
.	TRBV2	13	.	TRBJ2-7	CASSRDNSYEQYF	TGTGCCAGCAGCCGGGACAACTCCTACGAGCAGTACTTC
.	TRBV5-4	16	TRBD1	TRBJ1-1	CASSLGTGGGLAEAFF	TGTGCCAGCAGCCTCGGGACAGGGGGCGGATTGGCTGAAGCTTTCTTT
.	TRBV9	15	.	TRBJ2-5	CASSSRGRGQETQYF	TGTGCCAGCAGCTCCCGCGGGCGCGGGCAAGAGACCCAGTACTTC
.	TRBV5-1	13	TRBD1	TRBJ1-1	CASSFNTGAEAFF	TGCGCCAGCAGCTTTAATACAGGGGCAGAAGCTTTCTTT
.	TRBV7-6	15	.	TRBJ2-5	CASSADSGIQETQYF	TGTGCCAGCAGCGCCGATAGCGGAATACAAGAGACCCAGTACTTC
few	TRBV5-6	14	TRBD1	TRBJ1-2	CASSLVDRDHGYTF	TGTGCCAGCAGCTTGGTGGACAGGGACCATGGCTACACCTTC
.	TRBV7-2	15	TRBD1	TRBJ1-1	CASRRSGQMNTEAFF	TGTGCCAGCAGGAGATCGGGACAGATGAACACTGAAGCTTTCTTT
once	TRBV4-2	12	.	TRBJ1-2	CASSQDHRDYTF	TGTGCCAGCAGCCAAGACCACAGAGACTACACCTTC
few	TRBV29-1	13	.	TRBJ1-2	CSVDMGGNYGYTF	TGCAGCGTCGACATGGGGGGTAACTATGGCTACACCTTC
.	TRBV5-8	12	.	TRBJ1-2	CASQQGFYGYTF	TGTGCCAGCCAACAGGGCTTTTATGGCTACACCTTC
.	TRBV19	13	.	TRBJ1-2	CASMAANYYGYTF	TGTGCCAGTATGGCAGCGAACTACTATGGCTACACCTTC
few	TRBV23-1	12	TRBD1	TRBJ1-2	CASTGTDNGYTF	TGCGCCAGCACTGGGACAGATAATGGCTACACCTTC
.	TRBV27	14	.	TRBJ2-1	CASSLSKQYNEQFF	TGTGCCAGCAGTTTATCAAAACAATACAATGAGCAGTTCTTC
.	TRBV9	16	.	TRBJ1-3	CASSPLGQTIGNTIYF	TGTGCCAGCAGCCCTCTAGGACAGACTATAGGAAACACCATATATTTT
few	TRBV2	14	TRBD2	TRBJ2-3	CASTDGGAADTQYF	TGTGCCAGCACCGACGGGGGGGCAGCAGATACGCAGTATTTT
.	TRBV5-4	13	.	TRBJ1-1	CASSFGLDTEAFF	TGTGCCAGCAGCTTCGGGTTGGACACTGAAGCTTTCTTT
few	TRBV20-1	11	.	TRBJ1-1	CSASAGNLAFF	TGCAGTGCTAGTGCTGGCAATCTGGCTTTCTTT
.	TRBV14	17	.	TRBJ1-1	CASSQERGARMNTEAFF	TGTGCCAGCAGCCAAGAACGGGGGGCGCGGATGAACACTGAAGCTTTCTTT
.	TRBV3-1/TRBV3-2	13	TRBD1	TRBJ2-1	CASRNTGGYEQFF	TGTGCCAGCAGGAACACAGGGGGGTATGAGCAGTTCTTC
once	TRBV6-5	14	TRBD2	TRBJ2-5	CASSRTRRQETQYF	TGTGCCAGCAGCCGGACTAGAAGACAAGAGACCCAGTACTTC
.	TRBV11-2	14	TRBD1	TRBJ2-2	CASSPRQGSGELFF	TGTGCCAGCAGCCCGCGACAGGGAAGCGGGGAGCTGTTTTTT
.	TRBV9	15	TRBD1	TRBJ1-3	CASSVETGGRNTIYF	TGTGCCAGCAGCGTAGAAACAGGGGGCAGGAACACCATATATTTT
.	TRBV6-5	14	TRBD1	TRBJ2-3	CASLQGVDTDTQYF	TGTGCCAGTTTACAGGGGGTAGACACAGATACGCAGTATTTT
.	TRBV5-1	14	.	TRBJ2-1	CASRQGVGEGEQFF	TGCGCCAGCAGACAGGGAGTTGGTGAAGGTGAGCAGTTCTTC
.	TRBV5-6	15	TRBD1	TRBJ1-3	CASSLYAGGGNTIYF	TGTGCCAGCAGCTTGTATGCAGGGGGTGGAAACACCATATATTTT
.	TRBV6-5	14	TRBD1	TRBJ2-2	CASSDRGRSGELFF	TGTGCCAGCAGCGACAGGGGGCGATCCGGGGAGCTGTTTTTT
.	TRBV11-2	15	.	TRBJ2-1	CASSLGRAWYNEQFF	TGTGCCAGCAGCTTAGGGAGGGCATGGTACAATGAGCAGTTCTTC
.	TRBV6-5	15	TRBD1	TRBJ1-2	CASSYTSGQSYGYTF	TGTGCCAGCAGTTACACTTCGGGACAGAGCTATGGCTACACCTTC
.	TRBV15	14	TRBD1	TRBJ2-7	CATSRGDRGYEQYF	TGTGCCACCAGCAGAGGGGACAGGGGGTACGAGCAGTACTTC
.	TRBV6-5	16	TRBD1	TRBJ2-1	CASSYGYRGTDGEQFF	TGTGCCAGCAGTTACGGATACAGGGGAACCGACGGTGAGCAGTTCTTC
.	TRBV6-4	13	TRBD1	TRBJ2-1	CASSGSGQGEQFF	TGTGCCAGCAGTGGCTCCGGACAGGGCGAGCAGTTCTTC
.	TRBV5-1	15	.	TRBJ1-3	CASSYQGSTGNTIYF	TGCGCCAGCAGCTACCAGGGTTCGACTGGAAACACCATATATTTT
.	TRBV5-1	15	TRBD1	TRBJ1-4	CASSSDLTGAEKLFF	TGCGCCAGCAGCTCCGACCTGACAGGGGCGGAAAAACTGTTTTTT
.	TRBV6-5	13	.	TRBJ2-3	CASSYPGTDTQYF	TGTGCCAGCAGCTACCCGGGAACAGATACGCAGTATTTT
.	TRBV15	14	.	TRBJ2-7	CATSPVLGVGEQYF	TGTGCCACCAGCCCCGTCCTCGGGGTGGGCGAGCAGTACTTC
once	TRBV5-1	15	.	TRBJ1-6	CASSLSGRTDSPLHF	TGCGCCAGCAGCTTGAGTGGTCGAACAGATTCACCCCTCCACTTT
.	TRBV3-1/TRBV3-2	15	.	TRBJ2-6	CASSRRSSGANVLTF	TGTGCCAGCAGTCGACGGAGCTCTGGGGCCAACGTCCTGACTTTC
.	TRBV12-3/TRBV12-4	13	TRBD1	TRBJ1-6	CASSRTGDSPLHF	TGTGCCAGCAGCCGCACAGGGGATTCACCCCTCCACTTT
.	TRBV16	13	.	TRBJ1-1	CASSPQANTEAFF	TGTGCCAGCAGCCCACAGGCGAACACTGAAGCTTTCTTT
.	TRBV28	16	.	TRBJ1-5	CASSLHGSNSNQPQHF	TGTGCCAGCAGTTTGCACGGTTCCAATAGCAATCAGCCCCAGCATTTT
.	TRBV28	15	.	TRBJ1-3	CASSTTGVSGNTIYF	TGTGCCAGCAGTACAACGGGAGTCTCTGGAAACACCATATATTTT
.	TRBV3-1/TRBV3-2	14	.	TRBJ1-2	CASSPIQGNYGYTF	TGTGCCAGCAGCCCTATCCAGGGGAACTATGGCTACACCTTC
once	TRBV18	13	TRBD1	TRBJ1-1	CASSRGGNTEAFF	TGTGCCAGCTCACGAGGGGGCAACACTGAAGCTTTCTTT
once	TRBV19	13	TRBD1	TRBJ1-6	CASSDRANSPLHF	TGTGCCAGTTCCGACAGGGCGAATTCACCCCTCCACTTT
few	TRBV6-4	13	.	TRBJ1-2	CASSDSRGYGYTF	TGTGCCAGCAGTGACTCCCGGGGCTATGGCTACACCTTC
.	TRBV21-1	14	.	TRBJ2-5	CASNQRDRQETQYF	TGTGCCAGCAACCAACGGGACAGACAAGAGACCCAGTACTTC
.	TRBV7-8	16	TRBD1	TRBJ1-2	CASSFTGGVENYGYTF	TGTGCCAGCAGCTTCACAGGGGGTGTAGAAAACTATGGCTACACCTTC
.	TRBV18	14	TRBD1	TRBJ2-7	CASSIGTEFYEQYF	TGTGCCAGCTCGATCGGGACAGAATTTTACGAGCAGTACTTC
.	TRBV5-1	15	TRBD1	TRBJ2-7	CASSFLTGGSYEQYF	TGCGCCAGCAGCTTCCTGACAGGGGGCTCCTACGAGCAGTACTTC
.	TRBV30	14	.	TRBJ1-2	CAWSPQGLQRGYTF	TGTGCCTGGAGCCCGCAGGGCCTCCAACGAGGCTACACCTTC
.	TRBV30	14	TRBD1	TRBJ2-2	CAWTRQGFDGELFF	TGTGCCTGGACTAGACAGGGGTTTGACGGGGAGCTGTTTTTT